This T cell receptor beta chain comes out of a study of cytomegalovirus exposure and HLA in healthy donors. General observations from the study: Rare TCR sequences predominated, though certain public TCRs were found in many donors. Follow-up analysis later connected one missense variant in DCLRE1C with trimming of TCR beta V- and J-genes. Testing in vitro showed three CMV-associated chains specific for CMV antigens.

This CDR3 has 14 amino acids. Germline loops: CDR1 ENHRY, CDR2 SYGVKD. With 6 bases removed from V and 0 bases from J, the gap between germline ends came to 12 bases. Concerning this clone itself: No antigen is known for it.

The PCR ran on 60 Vbeta and 13 Jbeta primers. TCRdb's copy holds only in-frame clones and misses some; the assay was immunoSEQ multiplex PCR. The sample has under 70,000 clones, roughly 90% seen once; the top ten hold 1.5% to 2%. The receptor was derived from a woman in her twenties or thirties in good health and CMV-seronegative. Sequenced sample: PBMCs. V is TRBV10-3 and J is TRBJ2-7, with D perhaps TRBD1 (6 bases). CDR3 DNA sequence: TGTGCCATCAGAGATGACAGGTCCTCCTACGAGCAGTACTTC. This encodes CAIRDDRSSYEQYF.